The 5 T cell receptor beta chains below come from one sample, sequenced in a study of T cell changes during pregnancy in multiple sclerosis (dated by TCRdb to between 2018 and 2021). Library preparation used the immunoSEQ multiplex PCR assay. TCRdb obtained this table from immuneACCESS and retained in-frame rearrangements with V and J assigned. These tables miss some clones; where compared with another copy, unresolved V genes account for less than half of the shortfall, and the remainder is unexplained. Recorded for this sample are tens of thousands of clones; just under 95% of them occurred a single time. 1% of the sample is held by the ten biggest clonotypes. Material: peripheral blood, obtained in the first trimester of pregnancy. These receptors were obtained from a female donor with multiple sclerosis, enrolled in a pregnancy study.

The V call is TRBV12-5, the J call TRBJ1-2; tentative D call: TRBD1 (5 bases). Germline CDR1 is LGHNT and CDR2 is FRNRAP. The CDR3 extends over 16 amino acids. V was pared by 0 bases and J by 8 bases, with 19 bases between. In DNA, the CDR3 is TGTGCTAGTGGTTTGGTAGTTTCAGGGAGGCTTCAAGGCTACACCTTC. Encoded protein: CASGLVVSGRLQGYTF.

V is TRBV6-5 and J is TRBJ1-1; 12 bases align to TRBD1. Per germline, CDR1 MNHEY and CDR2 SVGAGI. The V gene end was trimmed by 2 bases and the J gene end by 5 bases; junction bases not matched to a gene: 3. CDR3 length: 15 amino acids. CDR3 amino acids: CASSYRDRGRTEAFF. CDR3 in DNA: TGTGCCAGCAGTTACAGGGACAGGGGGCGGACTGAAGCTTTCTTT.

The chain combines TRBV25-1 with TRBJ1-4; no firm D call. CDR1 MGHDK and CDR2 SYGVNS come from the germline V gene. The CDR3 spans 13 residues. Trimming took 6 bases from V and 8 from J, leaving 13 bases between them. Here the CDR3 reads CASRGGFSEKLFF. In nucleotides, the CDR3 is TGTGCCAGCAGGGGAGGGTTTTCCGAAAAACTGTTTTTT.

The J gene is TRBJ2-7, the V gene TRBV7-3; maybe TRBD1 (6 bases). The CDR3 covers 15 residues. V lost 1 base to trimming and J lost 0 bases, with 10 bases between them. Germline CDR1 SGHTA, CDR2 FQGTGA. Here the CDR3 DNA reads TGTGCCAGCAGCTTAAAGGGACAAAGCTCCTACGAGCAGTACTTC. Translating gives CASSLKGQSSYEQYF.

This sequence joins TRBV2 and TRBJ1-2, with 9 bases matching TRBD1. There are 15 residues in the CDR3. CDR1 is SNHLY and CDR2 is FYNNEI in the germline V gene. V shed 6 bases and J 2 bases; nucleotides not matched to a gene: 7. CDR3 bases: TGTGCCAGCAGATTAAACAGGGGGCAAAACTATGGCTACACCTTC. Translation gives CASRLNRGQNYGYTF. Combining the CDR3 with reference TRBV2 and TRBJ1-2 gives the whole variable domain EPEVTQTPSHQVTQMGQEVILRCVPISNHLYFYWYRQILGQKVEFLVSFYNNEISEKSEIFDDQFSVERPDGSNFTLKIRSTKLEDSAMYFCASRLNRGQNYGYTFGSGTRLTVV.